The 21 T cell receptor beta chains below were found in one sample sequenced in a study of blood T cells in healthy people across ages. Then a second PCR, running roughly 6 to 12 cycles, was carried out with a sample-barcoded 5' primer and a J-beta primer mix. TCRdb redid the calling of the 5' RACE reads with MiXCR, one entry per CDR3 protein. The data show about 800,000 distinct CDR3 sequences, with more than 45% seen just once and around 22% held by the top ten. Specimen: blood. The receptor source for this set is a man under 40 in good health.

This clonotype was detected ten times or more. V usage is TRBV9 and J usage is TRBJ2-7; D not certain. This CDR3 has 13 amino acids. The V gene's germline CDR1 is SGDLS and CDR2 YYNGEE. V lost 0 bases and J 7 bases, leaving 11 bases between the germline ends. The chain's CDR3 is CASSVDGLGEQYF. The CDR3 DNA is TGTGCCAGCAGCGTAGATGGGTTGGGGGAGCAGTACTTC.

CDR3 protein: CASSYGAQGATYEQYF. Here the CDR3 DNA reads TGTGCCAGCAGTTACGGAGCACAGGGCGCAACTTACGAGCAGTACTTC. This sequence joins TRBV6-5 and TRBJ2-7, with TRBD1 as a possible D gene (6 bases). Trimming stripped 2 bases from V and 4 bases from J, with 18 bases between. This CDR3 spans 16 amino acids. CDR1 is MNHEY and CDR2 is SVGAGI in the germline V gene.

V is TRBV6-5 and J is TRBJ1-2, with a tentative D call TRBD1 (5 bases). The V and J ends lost 2 bases and 7 bases respectively, with 17 bases between them. CDR1 is MNHEY and CDR2 is SVGAGI in the germline V gene. The CDR3 consists of 15 residues. The CDR3 is CASSYGAVPPLGYTF. The CDR3 region has the DNA TGTGCCAGCAGTTACGGGGCAGTTCCCCCACTTGGCTACACCTTC.

The chain carries TRBV20-1 and TRBJ2-7, with a tentative D call TRBD1 (5 bases). From germline, CDR1 is DFQATT and CDR2 SNEGSKA (reference sequence). Trimming removed 3 bases at V and 5 bases at J, with 20 bases between. This CDR3 comprises 15 residues. The DNA for the CDR3 is TGCAGTGCTAGGGGGCGAGAGGAGAATCTCCACGAGCAGTACTTC. Protein: CSARGREENLHEQYF.

The J gene is TRBJ1-2, the V gene TRBV27; D gene uncertain. CDR1 and CDR2 (germline): MNHEY, SMNVEV (reference sequence). Trimming took 0 bases from V and 8 from J, leaving 10 bases between them. The CDR3 runs to 13 residues. CDR3 region: CASSLSGFEGYTF. CDR3 nucleotide sequence: TGTGCCAGCAGTTTATCAGGGTTTGAGGGCTACACCTTC.

The chain is built from TRBV20-1 and TRBJ2-4; D remains unclear. The J call may be faulty, since TRBJ2-7 better matches the DNA end. The CDR3 has 11 amino acids. Germline V CDR1 and CDR2: DFQATT, SNEGSKA (reference sequence). As DNA, the CDR3 is TGCAGTGCTACGTCCGCCTACGAGCAGTACTTC. Protein: CSATSAYEQYF.

The chain combines TRBV7-2 with TRBJ2-7; TRBD2 might be the D (6 bases). This CDR3 region has 16 residues. V lost 5 bases to trimming and J lost 4 bases, with 21 bases between them. Germline V gene data show CDR1 as SGHTA and CDR2 as FQGNSA. The CDR3 bases are TGTGCCAGCAGCCTGGGGATCGGGACTGGGGGATACGAGCAGTACTTC. This gives the protein CASSLGIGTGGYEQYF.

V gene TRBV20-1 combines with J gene TRBJ2-1, with 7 bases matching TRBD2. Germline values: CDR1 DFQATT, CDR2 SNEGSKA (reference sequence). The length of the CDR3 is 16 residues. Trimming took 0 bases from V and 8 from J; bases not matched to a gene: 13. CDR3 sequence (DNA): TGCAGTGCTAGAGATTGGCGGGAGTTTGGTGAGGATGAGCAGTTCTTC. It yields the protein CSARDWREFGEDEQFF.

The V call is TRBV20-1, the J call TRBJ2-1; the D call may be TRBD1 or TRBD2 (5 bases each). The CDR3 is 14 amino acids. Germline-derived CDR1 and CDR2 are DFQATT and SNEGSKA (reference sequence). The V end was cut by 3 bases, the J end by 7 bases, with 16 bases between. The CDR3 coding sequence is TGCAGTGCTAGGGGGGTAGGACTCCGGAATGAGCAGTTCTTC. This gives the protein CSARGVGLRNEQFF.

This clonotype has just a few counts. The rearrangement links TRBV5-6 to TRBJ1-5; maybe TRBD1 (6 bases). Germline loops: CDR1 SGHDT, CDR2 YYEEEE. The CDR3 loop spans 16 amino acids. V dropped 4 bases and J dropped 2 bases, with 16 bases sitting between them. CDR3 residues: CASSRWGGVGNQPQHF. The CDR3 DNA reads TGTGCCAGCAGCCGGTGGGGGGGCGTGGGCAATCAGCCCCAGCATTTT.

This chain uses TRBV6-5 with TRBJ2-4, with a weak D call TRBD2 (7 bases). The length of the CDR3 is 12 residues. CDR1 is MNHEY and CDR2 is SVGAGI in the germline V gene. Trimming removed 4 bases from V and 15 bases from J, with 16 bases in between. CDR3 loop: CASSSLSGGLYF. The CDR3 region has the DNA TGTGCCAGCAGTTCCCTTTCGGGGGGCTTGTACTTC.

In this sample, this clonotype turned up a few times. The chain has TRBV6-2 or TRBV6-3 and TRBJ2-7; D uncertain. Germline CDR1 reads MNHEY; CDR2 reads SVGEGT. V gave up 8 bases and J gave up 1 base, with 9 bases separating them. This CDR3 contains 12 residues. The CDR3 DNA is TGTGCCAGCGCCCTAGGGTCCTACGAGCAGTACTTC. As protein: CASALGSYEQYF.

The chain joins TRBV20-1 to TRBJ2-7, with TRBD2 matching 7 bases. V gave up 1 base and J gave up 2 bases; unmatched junction bases: 5. CDR1 is DFQATT and CDR2 is SNEGSKA in the germline V gene (reference sequence). This CDR3 has 14 amino acids. The CDR3 reads CSARAGGGAYEQYF. The CDR3 DNA follows: TGCAGTGCTAGAGCGGGTGGGGGGGCCTACGAGCAGTACTTC.

This sequence joins TRBV6-8 and TRBJ2-4; D is perhaps TRBD2 (5 bases). The better agreement between TRBJ2-7 and the DNA end casts doubt on the J call. This CDR3 contains 15 residues. Looked up from germline, CDR1 is MNHGY and CDR2 is SAAAGT. Here the CDR3 reads CATKSSSGDSYEQYF. The DNA for the CDR3 is TGTGCCACCAAGTCATCCAGCGGAGACTCCTACGAGCAGTACTTC.

This clonotype was seen more than once but under ten times. The genes are TRBV5-1 and TRBJ2-6; D uncertain. The CDR3 spans 15 residues. CDR1 and CDR2 from the germline V gene are SGHRS and YFSETQ. Trimming stripped 4 bases from V and 0 bases from J, with 8 bases between. The CDR3 bases are TGCGCCAGCAGCCCTACGGACTCTGGGGCCAACGTCCTGACTTTC. Its protein product is CASSPTDSGANVLTF.

The chain has TRBV6-5 and TRBJ2-3; 7 positions match TRBD1. This CDR3 has 16 residues. J gave up 2 bases and V 2 bases, and 7 bases lay outside the gene matches. From germline, CDR1 is MNHEY and CDR2 SVGAGI. The CDR3 region has the DNA TGTGCCAGCAGTTACGACGTGACAGGGCACACAGATACGCAGTATTTT. Its translation is CASSYDVTGHTDTQYF.

The V and J genes are TRBV7-2 and TRBJ2-7, with D possibly being TRBD1 (5 bases). The germline V and J ends were trimmed by 3 bases and 6 bases, with 9 bases remaining between them. CDR3 length equals 12 residues. Germline V gene lookup returns CDR1 SGHTA and CDR2 FQGNSA. The CDR3 protein is CASSFDSLEQYF. CDR3 DNA sequence: TGTGCCAGCAGCTTTGACAGCCTCGAGCAGTACTTC.

The table lists this clonotype with many counts. The chain employs TRBV6-1 and TRBJ2-1; 10 bases are a match to TRBD2. Germline V gives CDR1 MNHNS, CDR2 SASEGT. Trimming at V came to 2 bases and at J to 9 bases, leaving 7 bases not matched to a gene. The CDR3 is 15 residues long. CDR3: CASSEKASGGREQFF. Here the CDR3 DNA reads TGTGCCAGCAGTGAAAAGGCTAGCGGGGGACGTGAGCAGTTCTTC.

The chain recombines TRBV29-1 with TRBJ1-2, with D maybe TRBD1 (5 bases). The CDR3 has 13 amino acids. The V gene's germline CDR1 is SQVTM and CDR2 ANQGSEA. Trimming shortened V by 3 bases and J by 3 bases, and 11 bases separated the two germline ends. The DNA for the CDR3 is TGCAGCGTTGACCCCGGACACGACTATGGCTACACCTTC. Encoded protein: CSVDPGHDYGYTF. Full variable domain (rest looked up from reference TRBV29-1 and TRBJ1-2): SAVISQKPSRDICQRGTSLTIQCQVDSQVTMMFWYRQQPGQSLTLIATANQGSEATYESGFVIDKFPISRPNLTFSTLTVSNMSPEDSSIYLCSVDPGHDYGYTFGSGTRLTVV.

The chain is built from TRBV6-6 and TRBJ2-5; 8 bases agree with TRBD2. This CDR3 region has 17 residues. Germline CDR1 is MNHNY and CDR2 is SVGAGI (reference sequence). V shed 2 bases, J shed 5 bases, and the junction held 13 bases outside the gene matches. Here the CDR3 reads CASSYTSPGTSGETQYF. The CDR3 nucleotides are TGTGCCAGCAGTTACACAAGTCCCGGGACTAGTGGGGAGACCCAGTACTTC.

This sequence joins TRBV28 and TRBJ2-4; perhaps D is TRBD1 or TRBD2 (5 bases each). The DNA end favors TRBJ2-7, so the J call may be wrong. The CDR3 is 16 residues long. Germline V lookup: CDR1 MDHEN, CDR2 SYDVKM. The CDR3 reads CASSFKEWDVNYEQYF. CDR3 nucleotide sequence: TGTGCCAGCAGTTTCAAGGAATGGGACGTCAACTACGAGCAGTACTTC.